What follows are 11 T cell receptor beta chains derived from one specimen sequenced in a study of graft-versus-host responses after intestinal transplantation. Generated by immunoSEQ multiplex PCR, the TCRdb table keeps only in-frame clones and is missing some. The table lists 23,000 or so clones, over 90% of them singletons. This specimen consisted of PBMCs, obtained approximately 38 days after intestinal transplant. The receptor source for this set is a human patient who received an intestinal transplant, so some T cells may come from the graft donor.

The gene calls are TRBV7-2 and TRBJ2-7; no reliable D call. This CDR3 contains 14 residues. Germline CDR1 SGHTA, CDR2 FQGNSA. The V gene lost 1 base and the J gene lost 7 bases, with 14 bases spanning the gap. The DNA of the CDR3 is TGTGCCAGCAGCTTAGTAGACGGTCCGAGAGAGCAGTACTTC. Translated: CASSLVDGPREQYF.

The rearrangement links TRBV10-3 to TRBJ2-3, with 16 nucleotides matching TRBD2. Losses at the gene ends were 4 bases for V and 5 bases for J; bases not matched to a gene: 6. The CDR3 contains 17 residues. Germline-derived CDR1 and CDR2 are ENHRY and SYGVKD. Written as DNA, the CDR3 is TGTGCCATCAGTGGTCGGGGACTAGCGGGAGGGAAAGATACGCAGTATTTT. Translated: CAISGRGLAGGKDTQYF.

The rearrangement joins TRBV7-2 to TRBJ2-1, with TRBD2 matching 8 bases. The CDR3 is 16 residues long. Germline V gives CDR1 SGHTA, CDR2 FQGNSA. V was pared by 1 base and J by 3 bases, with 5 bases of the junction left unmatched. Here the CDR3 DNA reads TGTGCCAGCAGCTTAGGGGGTAGCGGGGACTACAATGAGCAGTTCTTC. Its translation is CASSLGGSGDYNEQFF.

The chain's CDR3 is CSVEGGQVIPEAFF. For the CDR3, the DNA is TGCAGCGTTGAGGGGGGACAGGTAATACCTGAAGCTTTCTTT. The genes are TRBV29-1 and TRBJ1-1; TRBD1 matches at 8 bases. Germline V gene data show CDR1 as SQVTM and CDR2 as ANQGSEA. With 3 bases clipped from V and 6 bases from J, the junction kept 9 bases outside the gene matches. CDR3 length equals 14 residues.

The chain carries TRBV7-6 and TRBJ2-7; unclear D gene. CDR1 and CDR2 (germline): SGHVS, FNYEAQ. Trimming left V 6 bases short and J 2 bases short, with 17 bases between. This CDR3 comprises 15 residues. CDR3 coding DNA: TGTGCCAGCAGTCCAAGGGTCCTTTCCCCCTACGAGCAGTACTTC. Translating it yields CASSPRVLSPYEQYF.

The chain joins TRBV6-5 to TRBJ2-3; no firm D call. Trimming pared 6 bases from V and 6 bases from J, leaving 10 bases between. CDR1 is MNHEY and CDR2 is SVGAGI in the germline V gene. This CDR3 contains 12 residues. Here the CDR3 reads CASRRGTDTQYF. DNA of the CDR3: TGTGCCAGCAGGAGAGGAACCGATACGCAGTATTTT.

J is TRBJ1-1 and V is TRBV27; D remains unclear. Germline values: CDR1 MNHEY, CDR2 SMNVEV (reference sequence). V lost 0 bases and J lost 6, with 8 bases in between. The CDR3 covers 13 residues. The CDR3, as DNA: TGTGCCAGCAGTTTATCAGGCGGATCTGAAGCTTTCTTT. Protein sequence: CASSLSGGSEAFF.

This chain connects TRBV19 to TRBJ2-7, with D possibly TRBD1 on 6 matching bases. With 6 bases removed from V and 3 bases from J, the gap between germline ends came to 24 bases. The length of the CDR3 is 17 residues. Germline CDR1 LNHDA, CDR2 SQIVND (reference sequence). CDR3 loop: CASSMGDTGFGFYEQYF. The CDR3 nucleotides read TGTGCCAGTAGCATGGGAGATACAGGGTTCGGGTTCTACGAGCAGTACTTC.

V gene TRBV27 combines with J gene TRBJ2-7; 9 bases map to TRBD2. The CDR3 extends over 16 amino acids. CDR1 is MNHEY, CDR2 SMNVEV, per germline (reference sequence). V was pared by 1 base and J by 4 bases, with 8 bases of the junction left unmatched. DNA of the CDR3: TGTGCCAGCAGTTTATTGGGAATAGCGGGAGTTTACGAGCAGTACTTC. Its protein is CASSLLGIAGVYEQYF.

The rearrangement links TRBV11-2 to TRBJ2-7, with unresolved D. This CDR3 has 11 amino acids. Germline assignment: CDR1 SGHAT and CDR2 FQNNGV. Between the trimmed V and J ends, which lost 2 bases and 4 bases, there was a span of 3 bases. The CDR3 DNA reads TGTGCCAGCAGCTTACAGTACGAGCAGTACTTC. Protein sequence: CASSLQYEQYF. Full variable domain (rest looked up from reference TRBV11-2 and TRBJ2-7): EAGVAQSPRYKIIEKRQSVAFWCNPISGHATLYWYQQILGQGPKLLIQFQNNGVVDDSQLPKDRFSAERLKGVDSTLKIQPAKLEDSAVYLCASSLQYEQYFGPGTRLTVT.

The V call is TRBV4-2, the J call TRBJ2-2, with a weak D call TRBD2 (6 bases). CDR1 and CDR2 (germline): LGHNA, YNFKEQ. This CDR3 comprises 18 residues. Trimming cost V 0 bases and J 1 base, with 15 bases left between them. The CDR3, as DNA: TGTGCCAGCAGCCAAGAGTTTAGCGGATTGGTGAACACCGGGGAGCTGTTTTTT. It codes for CASSQEFSGLVNTGELFF.